These T cell receptor beta chains were read from a single sample in a study of CD8 T cells in Susac syndrome. One entry per CDR3 protein, called by TCRdb with MiXCR from the immunoSEQ multiplex PCR reads. The sample holds about 200,000 distinct CDR3 sequences, approximately 90% seen once. Material: CD8+ T cells from PBMCs. The receptors here all came from a human donor with multiple sclerosis. Both conserved end residues are part of each CDR3. A D gene is named only where the DNA matches it firmly. Rows give clone size only sometimes, using once, few, many, or a class for an expanded clone.

d_call j_call clone_size v_call cdr3_nt cdr3_aa
. TRBJ2-2 . TRBV6-5 TGTGCCAGCAGTTACCGTAGCACCGGGGAGCTGTTTTTT CASSYRSTGELFF
. TRBJ2-1 once TRBV20-1 TGCAGTGGTAGGGCTCGGCGAAGTTACAATGAGCAGTTCTTC CSGRARRSYNEQFF
. TRBJ1-2 . TRBV30 TGTGCCTGGAGTGTAAGTGAAGATAACTATGGCTACACCTTC CAWSVSEDNYGYTF
. TRBJ2-3 . TRBV20-1 TGCAGTGGGGCTTTCGGTCCCGACAGCCTCACAGATACGCAGTATTTT CSGAFGPDSLTDTQYF
TRBD1 TRBJ1-5 . TRBV19 TGTGCCAGTAGCAATAGCTGGGACAGAGGGGGGCATCAGCCCCAGCATTTT CASSNSWDRGGHQPQHF
TRBD1 TRBJ1-2 . TRBV12-5 TGTGCTAGTGGTATACAGGGGGCGCGTCATGGCTACACCTTC CASGIQGARHGYTF
. TRBJ1-2 . TRBV4-1 TGCGCCAGCAGCCCCCACCTAGGGACGTTAGGCCATGGCTACACCTTC CASSPHLGTLGHGYTF
. TRBJ1-5 . TRBV5-1 TGCGCCAGCACCCCGGACCCGGTTAGCAATCAGCCCCAGCATTTT CASTPDPVSNQPQHF
. TRBJ1-4 . TRBV2 TGTGCCAGCAGTGAAACGGACAGCCCGAGGGAAAAACTGTTTTTT CASSETDSPREKLFF
TRBD2 TRBJ2-1 . TRBV11-2 TGTGCCAGCAGCATACTAGCGGGGGGGAATGAGCAGTTCTTC CASSILAGGNEQFF
. TRBJ2-3 . TRBV5-4 TGTGCCAGCAGCTTGGAGGCAGGCGCAGATACGCAGTATTTT CASSLEAGADTQYF
TRBD1 TRBJ2-1 . TRBV7-8 TGTGCCAGCAGCTCAGGGACAGGGAGCTCCTACAATGAGCAGTTCTTC CASSSGTGSSYNEQFF
TRBD2 TRBJ2-1 . TRBV2 TGTGCCAGCAGTGAATCGGGGGGGCGTTCTGAGCAGTTCTTC CASSESGGRSEQFF
. TRBJ1-2 . TRBV6-5 TGTGCCAGCAGGGGGGCAGGGAACTATGGCTACACCTTC CASRGAGNYGYTF
. TRBJ2-1 . TRBV7-9 TGTGCCAGCAGCTCCCCCCTAGCTGAGCCCTACAATGAGCAGTTCTTC CASSSPLAEPYNEQFF
. TRBJ2-1 . TRBV30 TGTGCCTGGAGTCCAGGACCCCACCTACTCAGCTCCCAGTTCTTC CAWSPGPHLLSSQFF